The TCR beta chain under discussion was sequenced for a study of cytomegalovirus exposure and HLA in healthy donors (dated by TCRdb to about 2017). Concerning the study at large: According to a later analysis, the roughly 120 validation repertoires were produced on the same platform as the approximately 620 repertoires of the first cohort. The study combined high-throughput TCR immunosequencing, statistical association of individual TCRs with disease status, and machine learning to predict cytomegalovirus infection status. Besides the first cohort of some 670 subjects, a separate validation cohort made up of around 120 different subjects was used. The study was designed to test whether signatures of past pathogen exposure could be identified by cataloging public T cell receptors. General conclusions and limits of the study: In vitro tests confirmed that a few of the cytomegalovirus-associated TCR beta chains recognize cytomegalovirus antigens. The study listed 150 to 200 TCR beta chains as associated with cytomegalovirus. In a later analysis, TCRs clustered in the first cohort were found to also tend to co-occur in the 100 to 150 validation repertoires, with about 94% of cluster scores above 0. The authors suggested that the approach could potentially be generalized to other disease states and immunological phenotypes. The validation cohort had no HLA typing available for a later analysis, so co-occurrence within that cohort was assessed over all 110 or so repertoires. The classifier was reported to diagnose cytomegalovirus status with high specificity and sensitivity in both the original cohort and the validation cohort. Most TCR sequences were observed very rarely across donors, whereas some public TCRs were present in many individuals.

CDR1 LGHNA and CDR2 YNFKEQ are derived from the germline V gene. The CDR3, cysteine through phenylalanine, is 16 amino acids long. Only CDR3 DNA is held: 48 bases, read in frame from base 1. V loses 0 bases at its end and J loses 5 bases; junction bases beyond the gene matches: 9. The donors belonged to the validation cohort of about 130 subjects, which was separate from the approximately 700-subject first cohort. Receptor libraries were prepared by the immunoSEQ multiplex PCR assay. In the paper's pipeline: To diagnose cytomegalovirus status from the catalog of TCR beta chain sequences, a statistical classification framework was built. TCRdb took over this immuneACCESS table, retaining in-frame rearrangements with V and J assigned. Such tables are incomplete; in checked studies, under half of the missing clones stem from an unresolved V gene, and the remainder is unexplained. The DNA gave D and trimming, while V, J and clone size come from that table. Here the sample has approximately 300,000 clones; 80% to 90% occur a single time. The ten largest clones add up to about 0.91% of the sample.

With regard to this clone: The antigen it binds to is not known. The record has no base qualities; no much larger clone is one base away.

The receptor chain draws on TRBV4-2 and TRBJ1-2; 7 of the junction bases match TRBD1. The TCR originated in a woman aged 18-29 years in good health and CMV-seronegative. Sequenced sample: PBMCs. The CDR3 protein sequence reads: CASSQEGTDHWYGYTF. The DNA is TGTGCCAGCAGCCAAGAAGGGACAGATCACTGGTATGGCTACACCTTC.